What follows describes a single T cell receptor beta chain. This sample was taken from a study of T cells in localized non-small cell lung cancer. Some clones are missing from TCRdb's copy, which holds only in-frame ones; the method was immunoSEQ multiplex PCR. The repertoire includes tens of thousands of clones, 78% of them detected once, and approximately 35% sits in the top ten. The germline V gene has CDR1 MNHNS and CDR2 SASEGT. V gave up 5 bases and J gave up 10 bases, with 14 bases separating them. The length of the CDR3 is 12 residues. The rearrangement uses TRBV6-1 and TRBJ2-5; D is possibly TRBD1 or TRBD2 (5 bases each). The TCR sequence derives from a male donor at least 60 years old with stage II squamous cell lung carcinoma. The sample consisted of peripheral blood, taken before any cancer treatment. This CDR3 is CASSLDGGDQYF. In nucleotides, the CDR3 is TGTGCCAGCAGTTTAGATGGGGGAGACCAGTACTTC.